The rows below give T cell receptor beta chains drawn from one sample of a study of T cells after yellow fever vaccination. TCRdb reprocessed the 5' RACE reads via MiXCR and lists one record per CDR3 protein. The profile covers a few hundred thousand distinct CDR3 sequences, with about 4% appearing a single time and under 30% taken by the ten largest. Sequenced material: PBMCs, taken 5 days after the yellow fever booster vaccination. The receptors derive from a man in his late teens or twenties who received the YFV17D yellow fever vaccine. Each CDR3 is given with its conserved first and last residue. Each record gives: J gene, V gene, D gene, clone size, CDR3 DNA, CDR3 protein. A D gene is named only where the DNA matches it firmly. Size is omitted from some rows. Given values are once, few, many or a class for expanded clones.

>TRBJ1-1|TRBV4-3|TRBD1|few
TGCGCCAGCAGCCAAGGAATCGGGACAGAGATGAACACTGAAGCTTTCTTT
CASSQGIGTEMNTEAFF
>TRBJ2-7|TRBV2|-|-
TGTGCCAGCAGCTGGGTAAAGGAAGTAGGCTACGAGCAGTACTTC
CASSWVKEVGYEQYF
>TRBJ1-2|TRBV11-2|TRBD1|few
TGTGCCAGCAGCTTAGGACAGGGTACGGGCTACACCTTC
CASSLGQGTGYTF
>TRBJ1-2|TRBV29-1|-|few
TGCAGCGTTTCAGTAGGGGCCCGGTATGGCTACACCTTC
CSVSVGARYGYTF
>TRBJ2-6|TRBV5-1|-|few
TGCGCCAGCAGCCAAGACCCGAGCTCTGGGGCCAACGTCCTGACTTTC
CASSQDPSSGANVLTF
>TRBJ1-6|TRBV5-5|TRBD1|-
TGTGCCAGCAGCCCCGACAGGGGAGGACAGATTTCACCCCTCCACTTT
CASSPDRGGQISPLHF
>TRBJ1-1|TRBV6-2/TRBV6-3|-|few
TGTGCCAGCATTCGGGACGGGTCTTGGACTGAAGCTTTCTTT
CASIRDGSWTEAFF
>TRBJ1-1|TRBV5-8|-|-
TGTGCCAGCAGCCGACGAGGGAGGGCGAACACTGAAGCTTTCTTT
CASSRRGRANTEAFF
>TRBJ1-1|TRBV9|-|-
TGTGCCAGCAGCGTAGCAGGGGCTACTACGAGTGAAGCTTTCTTT
CASSVAGATTSEAFF
>TRBJ2-7|TRBV7-2|-|-
TGTGCCAGCAACAAGGGTTCCCCCGGTTACGAGCAGTACTTC
CASNKGSPGYEQYF
>TRBJ2-7|TRBV7-9|-|many
TGTGCCAGCAGTTCTACAGATTCCGAGCAGTACTTC
CASSSTDSEQYF
>TRBJ2-5|TRBV6-5|-|few
TGTGCCAGCGGACACGGGAGAAGGTACCAAGAGACCCAGTACTTC
CASGHGRRYQETQYF
>TRBJ1-2|TRBV4-1|-|many
TGCGCCAGCAGAACTCCTGGGGGGGGAAAAGAGGGCTACACCTTC
CASRTPGGGKEGYTF
>TRBJ2-1|TRBV7-9|-|-
TGTGCCAGCAGCCCCGGAGGCCGCCACAATGAGCAGTTCTTC
CASSPGGRHNEQFF
>TRBJ2-5|TRBV7-8|TRBD2|many
TGTGCCAGCTTCCTAGCGGGGGCTGTGGCGACCCAGTACTTC
CASFLAGAVATQYF
>TRBJ2-5|TRBV18|-|few
TGTGCCAGCTCGGAGGCACTTTCGGGACACCAAGAGACCCAGTACTTC
CASSEALSGHQETQYF
>TRBJ2-7|TRBV14|-|-
TGTGCCAGCAGCCAAGGGACAGAGAGCTCCTACGAGCAGTACTTC
CASSQGTESSYEQYF
>TRBJ1-2|TRBV18|-|-
TGTGCCAGCTCACCAGCCGTTTTTAACTATGGCTACACCTTC
CASSPAVFNYGYTF
>TRBJ1-1|TRBV24-1|TRBD1|-
TGTGCCACCAGTGATCACGGACAGGGGGAAGCTTTCTTT
CATSDHGQGEAFF
>TRBJ1-5|TRBV5-5|-|-
TGTGCCAGCAGCTTGGATGGGGTTGGCGGAAGCAATCAGCCCCAGCATTTT
CASSLDGVGGSNQPQHF
>TRBJ2-4|TRBV4-1|-|many
TGCGCCAGCAGCCAAGAGAACCGTCCCACAGGGCCAATAGCCAAAAACATTCAGTACTTC
CASSQENRPTGPIAKNIQYF
>TRBJ2-3|TRBV20-1|TRBD2|-
TGCAGTGCTCCACGGGGGGGGTTGGGCACAGATACGCAGTATTTT
CSAPRGGLGTDTQYF
>TRBJ2-5|TRBV12-3/TRBV12-4|-|-
TGTGCCAGCAGGGTCCGGGCCGGAGAGACCCAGTACTTC
CASRVRAGETQYF
>TRBJ2-3|TRBV20-1|TRBD1|many
TGCAGTGCTAGAGAGTTAAAGGGGGCAGGGCAGTATTTT
CSARELKGAGQYF
>TRBJ1-1|TRBV9|-|-
TGTGCCAGCAGCGTAGAGGCGTTTTTGAACACTGAAGCTTTCTTT
CASSVEAFLNTEAFF
>TRBJ2-3|TRBV5-1|-|many
TGCGCCAGCAGCTCGGCCGGGACCGACTTTACCACAGATACGCAGTATTTT
CASSSAGTDFTTDTQYF
>TRBJ2-3|TRBV24-1|TRBD1|few
TGTGCCACCAGTGATTTTCGGGCGCGACAGGGGAGCACAGATACGCAGTATTTT
CATSDFRARQGSTDTQYF
>TRBJ2-3|TRBV11-2|TRBD2|many
TGTGCCAGCACCCCGAGGCGACTAGCGGGGTTTGATACGCAGTATTTT
CASTPRRLAGFDTQYF
>TRBJ2-3|TRBV29-1|-|many
TGCAGCGGTCTAAGTTTTTACACAGATACGCAGTATTTT
CSGLSFYTDTQYF
>TRBJ1-1|TRBV10-3|-|few
TGTGCCATCAGTCGGGGCCAGGGTGAAGCTTTCTTT
CAISRGQGEAFF
>TRBJ2-1|TRBV7-9|-|many
TGTGCCAGCAGCCCCAGACGCCCGCGGGGCCACAATGAGCAGTTCTTC
CASSPRRPRGHNEQFF
>TRBJ1-2|TRBV7-2|-|few
TGTGCCAGCAGCTTAGTAAACTGGGATGGCTACACCTTC
CASSLVNWDGYTF
>TRBJ2-5|TRBV3-1|TRBD1|few
TGTGCCAGCAGCCGGGGGACAGTGCAAGAGACCCAGTACTTC
CASSRGTVQETQYF
>TRBJ2-5|TRBV3-1|-|-
TGTGCCAGCAGCCATCGAACGTGGGGGGGCGCAGGTGGAGAGACCCAGTACTTC
CASSHRTWGGAGGETQYF
>TRBJ2-1|TRBV5-5|TRBD2|many
TGTGCCAGCAGCCCCAGCGGGGGGGCCCCCAATGAGCAGTTCTTC
CASSPSGGAPNEQFF
>TRBJ1-1|TRBV5-1|TRBD1|many
TGCGCCAGCAGCGGCGGACAGGGATTGAACACTGAAGCTTTCTTT
CASSGGQGLNTEAFF
>TRBJ1-1|TRBV19|-|many
TGTGCCAGTAGTATAGATCGGGTGACCTTGAACACTGAAGCTTTCTTT
CASSIDRVTLNTEAFF
>TRBJ1-3|TRBV7-3|-|-
TGTGCCAGCAGCCCGCCGGGGGGGCACACCATATATTTT
CASSPPGGHTIYF
>TRBJ2-3|TRBV12-3/TRBV12-4|-|-
TGTGCCAGCAGGGTCGAACGCACAGATACGCAGTATTTT
CASRVERTDTQYF
>TRBJ2-1|TRBV28|-|-
TGTGCCAGCAGTTTATGGCGCGGGGAAGGCGAGCAGTTCTTC
CASSLWRGEGEQFF
>TRBJ2-7|TRBV20-1|-|-
TGCAGTGCTAGTCGCGGCGGCGAGCAGTACTTC
CSASRGGEQYF